Detailed here is one TCR beta chain. The target of this receptor is not known. Base qualities are missing; no much larger clone stands one base away. Sequences SGHRS (CDR1) and YFSETQ (CDR2) are obtained from the germline V gene. The CDR3 covers 17 residues, taking in both the cysteine and the phenylalanine. The retained sequence is limited to the CDR3, 51 bases, with the frame set at the first base. V was cut back by 1 base and J by 3 bases, leaving a gap of 19 bases between them. Separate from the approximately 670-subject first cohort, the validation cohort of 120 subjects was the group to which the donors belonged. This entry belongs to a study of cytomegalovirus exposure and HLA in healthy donors (dated by TCRdb to the late 2010s). Broadly, across the study: The approximately 710 repertoires of the first cohort and the 95 to 150 validation repertoires were produced on the same platform, according to a later analysis. The study aimed to test whether signatures of past pathogen exposure could be identified by cataloging public T cell receptors. To predict cytomegalovirus infection status, the study combined high-throughput TCR immunosequencing, statistical association of individual TCRs with disease status, and machine learning. Besides the first cohort of 500 to 700 subjects, a separate validation cohort made up of roughly 130 different subjects was used. Broader findings and caveats from the paper: The study listed 150 to 200 TCR beta chains as associated with cytomegalovirus. In vitro tests confirmed that a few of the cytomegalovirus-associated TCR beta chains recognize cytomegalovirus antigens. The authors suggested that the approach could potentially be extended to other disease states and immunological phenotypes. In a later analysis, TCRs clustered in the first cohort were found to also tend to co-occur in the 120 or so validation repertoires, with approximately 95% of cluster scores above 0. The classifier was reported to diagnose cytomegalovirus status with high specificity and sensitivity in both the original cohort and the validation cohort. Most TCR sequences were observed very rarely across donors, whereas some public TCRs were present in many individuals. A later analysis lacked HLA typing for the validation cohort, so it scored co-occurrence in that cohort across all 120 repertoires.

Library prep was done by the immunoSEQ multiplex PCR assay. The original pipeline was this. A statistical classification framework was built for diagnosing cytomegalovirus status from the catalog of TCR beta chain sequences. Here the immuneACCESS table is served through TCRdb, limited to in-frame sequences with V and J called. Missing clones are a known gap in these copies; in checked studies unresolved V genes cover under half, and the rest lacks a known reason. V and J calls and clone size are those listed in that table; D and trimming were worked out from the DNA. In this sample the table shows some 150,000 clones, 80% to 95% of which occur a single time. Clones ranked in the top ten supply 0.6% to 0.85% of the sample.

The V and J segments used are TRBV5-1 and TRBJ1-1; a tentative D call is TRBD1 (5 bases match). Specimen: PBMCs. The sequence derives from a man younger than 30 in good health and CMV-seronegative. The encoded CDR3 is CASSLKPTGGTDTEAFF. Here is the DNA: TGCGCCAGCAGCTTGAAACCCACGGGGGGTACGGACACTGAAGCTTTCTTT.